This entry lists 25 T cell receptor beta chains sequenced from one sample in a study of siplizumab effects on memory and regulatory T cells (dated by TCRdb to the late 2010s). Libraries were built with the immunoSEQ multiplex PCR assay. The source is immuneACCESS, and TCRdb retained only in-frame sequences with V and J called. Part of the clones is not carried over; for the studies checked, unresolved V genes explain less than half of this, and the remainder is unexplained. The sample table shows over 60,000 clones, and about 90% are seen once. Over 25% of the sample belongs to the ten largest clones. Sequences were obtained from CD8+ T cells sorted from blood. These receptors all stem from a human donor in good health.

This CDR3 reads CASSLDLGNQETQYF. CDR3 DNA: TGTGCCAGCAGCTTAGATCTCGGGAATCAAGAGACCCAGTACTTC. V and J are TRBV11-2 and TRBJ2-5; D is possibly TRBD2 (5 bases). CDR3 length: 15 residues. Germline V gives CDR1 SGHAT, CDR2 FQNNGV. The V end lost 0 bases, the J end lost 2 bases, and 10 bases lay between the germline ends.

The chain carries TRBV7-6 and TRBJ1-1, with no clear D. With 8 bases removed from V and 1 base from J, the gap between germline ends came to 2 bases. Germline V gene lookup returns CDR1 SGHVS and CDR2 FNYEAQ. The CDR3 loop spans 10 amino acids. The CDR3 DNA is TGTGCCAGCGGGAACACTGAAGCTTTCTTT. Residues: CASGNTEAFF.

V and J are TRBV7-9 and TRBJ2-2, with D possibly TRBD2 on 6 matching bases. Germline V gene data show CDR1 as SEHNR and CDR2 as FQNEAQ (reference sequence). There are 16 residues in the CDR3. Deletions cut 3 bases from V and 5 bases from J, with 16 bases between. CDR3 nucleotide sequence: TGTGCCAGCAGCTTTTTGGCGGGAATAGGGACCGGGGAGCTGTTTTTT. As protein: CASSFLAGIGTGELFF.

V usage is TRBV25-1 and J usage is TRBJ2-5; no clear D. The CDR3 is made up of 15 amino acids. Germline-derived CDR1 and CDR2 are MGHDK and SYGVNS. The V gene lost 4 bases and the J gene lost 5 bases, with 17 bases spanning the gap. For the CDR3, the DNA is TGTGCCAGCAGTGGAAGTGAGCAGCCTGAGGAGACCCAGTACTTC. Encoded protein: CASSGSEQPEETQYF.

CDR3 residues: CSPHSSSYNEQFF. The CDR3 DNA follows: TGCAGCCCCCACTCGAGCTCCTACAATGAGCAGTTCTTC. The V and J genes are TRBV29-1 and TRBJ2-1; no definite D call. The CDR3 covers 13 residues. V was clipped by 8 bases and J by 0 bases, with 11 bases between them. Germline CDR1 is SQVTM and CDR2 is ANQGSEA.

The rearrangement uses TRBV5-8 and TRBJ1-1, with D uncertain. The CDR3 extends over 14 amino acids. Germline assignment: CDR1 SGHTS and CDR2 YDEGEE. V dropped 3 bases and J dropped 1 base, with 10 bases sitting between them. CDR3 nucleotides: TGTGCCAGCAGCTCAGAATCACGGAACACTGAAGCTTTCTTT. It is translated as CASSSESRNTEAFF.

The V gene is TRBV2, the J gene TRBJ2-5; weak D call: TRBD1 (6 bases). Germline values: CDR1 SNHLY, CDR2 FYNNEI. The CDR3 is 13 residues long. Trimming pared 9 bases from V and 1 base from J, leaving 12 bases between. The CDR3 DNA is TGTGCCAGGGGATCGGACAGCCAAGAGACCCAGTACTTC. Translated: CARGSDSQETQYF.

V gene TRBV15 combines with J gene TRBJ2-1; 7 bases are shared with TRBD1. This CDR3 is 16 amino acids long. CDR1 is LNHNV, CDR2 YYDKDF, per germline (reference sequence). The V gene end was trimmed by 5 bases and the J gene end by 7 bases; junction bases not matched to a gene: 14. The CDR3 bases are TGTGCCACCAGCTCGAACGGACAGGTTCGTATGAATGAGCAGTTCTTC. Translation: CATSSNGQVRMNEQFF.

The chain joins TRBV25-1 to TRBJ2-7; D may match TRBD1 or TRBD2 (5 bases each). This CDR3 has 14 residues. Germline V gene sequence: CDR1 MGHDK, CDR2 SYGVNS. Trimming pared 2 bases from V and 3 bases from J, leaving 11 bases between. The CDR3 DNA reads TGTGCCAGCAGTGAAGAGGGGAACCTCTACGAGCAGTACTTC. Translated: CASSEEGNLYEQYF.

The rearrangement links TRBV5-4 to TRBJ2-7; D could derive from TRBD1 or TRBD2 (7 bases each). Trimming cost V 0 bases and J 2 bases, with 12 bases left between them. This CDR3 has 15 amino acids. CDR1 is SGHNT, CDR2 YYREEE, per germline (reference sequence). The CDR3, as DNA: TGTGCCAGCAGCTTGGCAGGGGGAGGGACCTACGAGCAGTACTTC. It is translated as CASSLAGGGTYEQYF. Drawing the rest from reference TRBV5-4 and TRBJ2-7, the complete variable domain is ETGVTQSPTHLIKTRGQQVTLRCSSQSGHNTVSWYQQALGQGPQFIFQYYREEENGRGNFPPRFSGLQFPNYSSELNVNALELDDSALYLCASSLAGGGTYEQYFGPGTRLTVT.

This clone has a handful of counts. The gene calls are TRBV6-9 and TRBJ2-3; D may correspond to TRBD1 or TRBD2 (5 bases each). V lost 0 bases to trimming and J lost 2 bases, with 9 bases between them. CDR1 is MNHGY and CDR2 is SVAAGI in the germline V gene. The CDR3 length is 15 residues. CDR3 bases: TGTGCCAGCAGTTATTCGAGGGGCCTCACAGATACGCAGTATTTT. Translated: CASSYSRGLTDTQYF.

J is TRBJ2-1 and V is TRBV19; tentative D call: TRBD2 (5 bases). The CDR3 loop spans 15 amino acids. Trimming pared 8 bases from V and 0 bases from J, leaving 14 bases between. CDR1 LNHDA and CDR2 SQIVND come from the germline V gene (reference sequence). The CDR3 DNA sequence: TGTGCCAGTTCACTCAAGCGGAACTCCTACAATGAGCAGTTCTTC. This sequence encodes CASSLKRNSYNEQFF.

The chain uses TRBV7-9 and TRBJ2-7; D possibly matches TRBD1 or TRBD2 (5 bases each). V shed 10 bases and J shed 4 bases, with 20 bases lying between them. Germline CDR1 reads SEHNR; CDR2 reads FQNEAQ (reference sequence). The CDR3 spans 14 residues. The CDR3 DNA sequence: TGTGCCACGGCCATAGGGACGGACCTATACGAGCAGTACTTC. It yields the protein CATAIGTDLYEQYF.

The V call is TRBV27, the J call TRBJ2-7; 7 bases align to TRBD2. Germline CDR1 is MNHEY and CDR2 is SMNVEV (reference sequence). V lost 6 bases, J lost 4 bases, and 6 bases stayed unmatched. The CDR3 sequence is 13 residues long. In DNA form, the CDR3 reads TGTGCCAGCAGGCCGGGGGGTGAGTACGAGCAGTACTTC. Encoded protein: CASRPGGEYEQYF.

CDR3 sequence: CASSAWDPSDTQYF. The CDR3 DNA reads TGTGCCAGCAGCGCCTGGGACCCCTCAGATACGCAGTATTTT. The V call is TRBV5-6, the J call TRBJ2-3, with D perhaps being TRBD1 or TRBD2 (5 bases each). Germline-derived CDR1 and CDR2 are SGHDT and YYEEEE. Trimming stripped 4 bases from V and 4 bases from J, with 13 bases between. CDR3 size: 14 residues.

The chain has TRBV19 and TRBJ1-1; D might be TRBD1 (6 bases). V was trimmed by 6 bases and J by 5 bases, leaving 25 bases between them. Germline CDR1 reads LNHDA; CDR2 reads SQIVND (reference sequence). This CDR3 has 17 residues. The CDR3 DNA follows: TGTGCCAGTAGCGTCTCTTCCGGGACATTTAAAAGGACTGAAGCTTTCTTT. It codes for CASSVSSGTFKRTEAFF.

The chain carries TRBV10-3 and TRBJ2-7, with 7 bases that match TRBD2. This CDR3 comprises 14 residues. Germline V gives CDR1 ENHRY, CDR2 SYGVKD. V lost 5 bases and J lost 5; bases outside the gene matches: 9. The CDR3 nucleotides read TGTGCCATCAGTCCCGGGGAGGGGCTCGACGAGCAGTACTTC. It codes for CAISPGEGLDEQYF.

The chain has TRBV6-1 and TRBJ1-2; 7 bases are shared with TRBD1. CDR3 length: 15 residues. V was pared by 3 bases and J by 4 bases, with 8 bases of the junction left unmatched. CDR1 is MNHNS and CDR2 is SASEGT in the germline V gene. For the CDR3, the DNA is TGTGCCAGCAGTGAGATGACAGGGAGTCCCTATGGCTACACCTTC. It translates to CASSEMTGSPYGYTF.

The rearrangement uses TRBV18 and TRBJ1-1; TRBD1 matches 9 bases. Germline V CDR1 and CDR2: KGHSH, LQKENI. This CDR3 has 15 residues. The J segment lost 6 bases and the V segment lost 4 bases, leaving 9 bases of the junction unmatched. CDR3 nucleotides: TGTGCCAGCTCACTCACCCCGACAGGGGGGTCTGAAGCTTTCTTT. This sequence encodes CASSLTPTGGSEAFF.

The chain employs TRBV30 and TRBJ1-2; possibly TRBD1 for D (5 bases). Germline CDR1 GTSNPN, CDR2 SVGIG (reference sequence). The CDR3 has 14 amino acids. The germline V and J ends were trimmed by 4 bases and 7 bases, with 19 bases remaining between them. Here the CDR3 reads CAWTPFLWGGGYTF. The CDR3 nucleotides are TGTGCCTGGACCCCCTTTTTGTGGGGCGGTGGCTACACCTTC.

This clone was observed once. J is TRBJ2-5 and V is TRBV7-2, with 10 bases identical to TRBD2. This CDR3 is 15 amino acids long. Germline CDR1 is SGHTA and CDR2 is FQGNSA. The junction had 7 bases not matched to a gene; V was cut back by 4 bases and J by 5 bases. CDR3 nucleotide sequence: TGTGCCAGCAGCTATTTAGCGGGGGGATGGGAGACCCAGTACTTC. This codes for CASSYLAGGWETQYF. Based on the CDR3 plus reference TRBV7-2 and TRBJ2-5, the full variable domain is GAGVSQSPSNKVTEKGKDVELRCDPISGHTALYWYRQSLGQGLEFLIYFQGNSAPDKSGLPSDRFSAERTGGSVSTLTIQRTQQEDSAVYLCASSYLAGGWETQYFGPGTRLLVL.

The chain uses TRBV27 and TRBJ2-7, with 7 bases lining up with TRBD1. The CDR3 is made up of 15 amino acids. Germline V gene data show CDR1 as MNHEY and CDR2 as SMNVEV (reference sequence). V gave up 5 bases and J gave up 3 bases; unmatched junction bases: 10. The CDR3 sequence: CASSAPGQFLYEQYF. CDR3 in DNA: TGTGCCAGCAGTGCCCCGGGACAGTTTCTCTACGAGCAGTACTTC.

The V gene is TRBV9, the J gene TRBJ2-1, with 10 bases that match TRBD2. V shed 3 bases and J 5 bases; nucleotides not matched to a gene: 8. The germline gives CDR1 SGDLS, CDR2 YYNGEE. The CDR3 totals 16 residues. CDR3 residues: CASSAPTSGTDNEQFF. The CDR3 DNA is TGTGCCAGCAGCGCCCCCACTAGCGGGACTGACAATGAGCAGTTCTTC.

DNA for the CDR3: TGCAGCGTTGGGAGCGGTCTGAACACTGAAGCTTTCTTT. It is translated as CSVGSGLNTEAFF. The J gene is TRBJ1-1, the V gene TRBV29-1; D gene unclear. Between the trimmed V and J ends, which lost 4 bases and 0 bases, there was a span of 9 bases. Germline loops: CDR1 SQVTM, CDR2 ANQGSEA. The CDR3 has 13 amino acids.

V usage is TRBV19 and J usage is TRBJ2-7; 7 bases agree with TRBD2. With V trimmed by 4 bases and J by 7 bases, 10 bases remained unmatched. Germline CDR1 LNHDA, CDR2 SQIVND (reference sequence). The CDR3 has 14 residues. CDR3 loop: CASSRLAVPGEQYF. DNA of the CDR3: TGTGCCAGTAGTAGGCTAGCGGTCCCTGGAGAGCAGTACTTC.